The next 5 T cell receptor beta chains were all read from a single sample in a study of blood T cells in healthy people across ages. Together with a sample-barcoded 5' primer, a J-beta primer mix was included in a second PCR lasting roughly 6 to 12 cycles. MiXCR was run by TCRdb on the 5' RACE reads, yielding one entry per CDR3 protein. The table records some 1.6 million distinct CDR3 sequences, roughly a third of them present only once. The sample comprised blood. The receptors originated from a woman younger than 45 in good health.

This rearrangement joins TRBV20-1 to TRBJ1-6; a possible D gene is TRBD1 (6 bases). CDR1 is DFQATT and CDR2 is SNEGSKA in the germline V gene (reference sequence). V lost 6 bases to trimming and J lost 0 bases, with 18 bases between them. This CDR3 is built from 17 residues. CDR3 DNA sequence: TGCAGTGCCCACCAGGGGACGGCGAGCTCCTATAATTCACCCCTCCACTTT. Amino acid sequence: CSAHQGTASSYNSPLHF.

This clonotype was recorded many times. The CDR3 loop reads CASSPGTFGEQFF. The CDR3 nucleotides read TGTGCCAGCAGCCCAGGGACGTTTGGTGAGCAGTTCTTC. The J gene is TRBJ2-1, the V gene TRBV4-2, with D tentatively TRBD1 or TRBD2 (5 bases each). The germline gives CDR1 LGHNA, CDR2 YNFKEQ. V lost 4 bases and J lost 9, with 13 bases in between. There are 13 residues in the CDR3.

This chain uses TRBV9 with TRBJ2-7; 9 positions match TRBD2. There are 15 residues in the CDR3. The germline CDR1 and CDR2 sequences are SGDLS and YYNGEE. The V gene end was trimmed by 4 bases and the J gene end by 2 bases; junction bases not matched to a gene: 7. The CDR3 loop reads CASSQEAGGPYEQYF. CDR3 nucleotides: TGTGCCAGCAGCCAAGAGGCGGGAGGGCCCTACGAGCAGTACTTC.

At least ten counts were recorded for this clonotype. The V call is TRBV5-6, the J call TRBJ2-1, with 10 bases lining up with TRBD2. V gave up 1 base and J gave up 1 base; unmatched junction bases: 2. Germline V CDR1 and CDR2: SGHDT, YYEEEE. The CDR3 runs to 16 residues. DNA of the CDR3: TGTGCCAGCAGCTTGATAGCGGGAGGATCCTACAATGAGCAGTTCTTC. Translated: CASSLIAGGSYNEQFF.

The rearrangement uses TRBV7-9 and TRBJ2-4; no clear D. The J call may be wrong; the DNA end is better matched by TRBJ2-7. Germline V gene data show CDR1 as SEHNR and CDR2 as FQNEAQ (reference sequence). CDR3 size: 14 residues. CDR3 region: CASSFLPNAYEQYF. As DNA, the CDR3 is TGTGCCAGCAGCTTTCTCCCCAACGCCTACGAGCAGTACTTC.